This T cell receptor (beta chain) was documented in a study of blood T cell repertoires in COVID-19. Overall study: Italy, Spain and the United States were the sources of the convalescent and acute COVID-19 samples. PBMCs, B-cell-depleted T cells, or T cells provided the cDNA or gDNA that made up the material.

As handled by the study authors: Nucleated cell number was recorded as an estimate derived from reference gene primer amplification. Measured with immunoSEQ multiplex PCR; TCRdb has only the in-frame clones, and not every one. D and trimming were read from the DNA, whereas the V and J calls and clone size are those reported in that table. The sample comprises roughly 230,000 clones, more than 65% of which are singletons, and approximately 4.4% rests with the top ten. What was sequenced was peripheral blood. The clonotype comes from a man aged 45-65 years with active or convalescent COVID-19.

The CDR3 sequence is CASSRDGNEQFF. The CDR3 nucleotides are TGTGCCAGCAGTCGAGACGGGAATGAGCAGTTCTTC. The chain has TRBV6-4 and TRBJ2-1; D uncertain. Per germline, CDR1 MRHNA and CDR2 SNTAGT. The V and J ends lost 5 bases and 7 bases respectively, with 9 bases between them. The CDR3 sequence is 12 residues long.